The entry below describes one T cell receptor beta chain. What it binds is not known. Measured with immunoSEQ multiplex PCR; TCRdb has only the in-frame clones, and not every one. The table has some 260,000 clones, roughly 87% seen once. This CDR3 is built from 16 residues. Germline lookup yields CDR1 WSHSY and CDR2 SAAADI. Trimming removed 3 bases from V and 5 bases from J; junction bases left unmatched: 1. This record belongs to a study of cytomegalovirus exposure and HLA in healthy donors. General study results and limits: It was approximately 170 TCR beta chains that were listed as cytomegalovirus-associated.

The receptor was isolated from a man aged 18 to 29 in good health and CMV-seropositive. This chain joins TRBV10-2 and TRBJ2-2; 15 bases match TRBD2. Sequencing was done on a sample of PBMCs. The CDR3 here is CASSEGTSGRTGELFF. The CDR3, as DNA: TGCGCCAGCAGTGAAGGGACTAGCGGGAGGACCGGGGAGCTGTTTTTT.